This TCR beta chain was sequenced during a study of OX40 agonist ivuxolimab in advanced cancers. Only one count was recorded for this clone. The CDR3 extends over 15 amino acids. Trimming pared 6 bases from V and 3 bases from J, leaving 15 bases between. Germline V gene sequence: CDR1 SNHLY, CDR2 FYNNEI. Sequenced by immunoSEQ multiplex PCR; TCRdb stores in-frame clones only, minus some. This table has 23,000 or so clones, about 76% appearing once. The receptor's source is an adult with an advanced solid tumor such as melanoma, head and neck, liver or kidney cancer. The V and J genes are TRBV2 and TRBJ1-3; weak D call: TRBD1 (6 bases). This specimen consisted of CD4+ or CD8+ T cells sorted from blood, obtained in a trial of the OX40 agonist ivuxolimab. CDR3 coding DNA: TGTGCCAGCAGCCGTTTACAGGGTATTGGAAACACCATATATTTT. Amino acid sequence: CASSRLQGIGNTIYF.